Sequencing of this T cell receptor beta chain was carried out in a study of cytomegalovirus exposure and HLA in healthy donors. Study overall: Earlier results showed 117 million unique TCR beta sequences derived from approximately 180 million T cells.

With 60 Vbeta and 13 Jbeta primers, the PCR was carried out. Method: immunoSEQ multiplex PCR; TCRdb's copy keeps in-frame clones and lacks some. The sample lists 150,000 to 200,000 clones; approximately 80% were seen once. The CDR3 is made up of 17 amino acids. V lost 0 bases, J lost 0 bases, and 11 bases lay in between. Germline V lookup: CDR1 MGHRA, CDR2 YSYEKL. Sequenced sample: PBMCs. The clonotype comes from a man in his late teens or twenties in good health and CMV-seropositive. V is TRBV4-1 and J is TRBJ1-4; TRBD1 is a possible D gene (5 bases). In DNA, the CDR3 is TGCGCCAGCAGCCAAGATGGTCAGGGTTCAACTAATGAAAAACTGTTTTTT. Protein product: CASSQDGQGSTNEKLFF.